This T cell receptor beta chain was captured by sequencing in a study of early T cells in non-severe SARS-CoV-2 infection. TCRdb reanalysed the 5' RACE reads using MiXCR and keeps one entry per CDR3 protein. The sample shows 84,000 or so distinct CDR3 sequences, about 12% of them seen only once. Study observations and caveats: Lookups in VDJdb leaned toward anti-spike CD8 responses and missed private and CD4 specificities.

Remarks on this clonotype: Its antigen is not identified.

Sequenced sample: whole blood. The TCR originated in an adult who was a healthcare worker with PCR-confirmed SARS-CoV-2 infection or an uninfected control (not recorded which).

In DNA, the CDR3 is TGTGCCAGCAGCCCCAGGGGGGCGCAGGGAGGTGGCTACACCTTC. Translation gives CASSPRGAQGGGYTF. The chain is built from TRBV9 and TRBJ1-2; 7 bases align to TRBD1. The CDR3 consists of 15 residues. Germline V CDR1 and CDR2: SGDLS, YYNGEE. With 4 bases clipped from V and 7 bases from J, the junction kept 13 bases outside the gene matches.